This TCR beta chain is from a study of T cell changes during pregnancy in multiple sclerosis. V lost 0 bases to trimming and J lost 8 bases, with 10 bases between them. This CDR3 comprises 13 residues. Per germline, CDR1 SGDLS and CDR2 YYNGEE. TCRdb keeps only in-frame clones here, not all; method: immunoSEQ multiplex PCR. The table shows around 130,000 clones, with less than 97% occurring only once. The sequence was collected from a female donor with multiple sclerosis, enrolled in a pregnancy study. The sample consisted of peripheral blood, taken after pregnancy. This sequence joins TRBV9 and TRBJ2-3, with D unclear. CDR3 protein: CASSVDLPGTQYF. CDR3 DNA: TGTGCCAGCAGCGTAGACCTCCCGGGTACGCAGTATTTT.